This section outlines one T cell receptor beta chain sequence together with its context. What it recognizes is unknown. Treatment described: oral pan-JAK inhibitor, 5-10 mg twice daily. Punch biopsies of lesional scalp, plus peripheral blood, were taken from alopecia areata patients. V trimming: 2 bases; J trimming: 9 bases; junction bases outside the gene matches: 4. Germline-derived CDR1 and CDR2 are LGHNA and YSLEER. This CDR3 has 14 residues. RNA, once extracted, was reverse transcribed into cDNA for use as the sequencing template. Clones were read by immunoSEQ multiplex PCR, and TCRdb kept only the in-frame ones, dropping some. The repertoire holds about 210,000 clones, more than 60% seen once, with more than 0.95% in the top ten. These data are taken from a study of CD8+ T cells in alopecia areata. Study-level results: More clonal than normal scalp was lesional scalp, particularly alopecia totalis/universalis. Scalp clonality and expanded CD8+ clones among the top 100 were significantly decreased by tofacitinib.

The sample in question was CD4+ T cells sorted from blood, obtained between weeks 43 and 45, from a patient treated with tofacitinib. The J gene is TRBJ1-6, the V gene TRBV4-3, with 7 bases identical to TRBD1. This TCR was sampled from a human donor with alopecia areata. The CDR3 DNA follows: TGCGCCAGCAGCCAAATGGCAGGGGGTTCACCCCTCCACTTT. Translated: CASSQMAGGSPLHF.